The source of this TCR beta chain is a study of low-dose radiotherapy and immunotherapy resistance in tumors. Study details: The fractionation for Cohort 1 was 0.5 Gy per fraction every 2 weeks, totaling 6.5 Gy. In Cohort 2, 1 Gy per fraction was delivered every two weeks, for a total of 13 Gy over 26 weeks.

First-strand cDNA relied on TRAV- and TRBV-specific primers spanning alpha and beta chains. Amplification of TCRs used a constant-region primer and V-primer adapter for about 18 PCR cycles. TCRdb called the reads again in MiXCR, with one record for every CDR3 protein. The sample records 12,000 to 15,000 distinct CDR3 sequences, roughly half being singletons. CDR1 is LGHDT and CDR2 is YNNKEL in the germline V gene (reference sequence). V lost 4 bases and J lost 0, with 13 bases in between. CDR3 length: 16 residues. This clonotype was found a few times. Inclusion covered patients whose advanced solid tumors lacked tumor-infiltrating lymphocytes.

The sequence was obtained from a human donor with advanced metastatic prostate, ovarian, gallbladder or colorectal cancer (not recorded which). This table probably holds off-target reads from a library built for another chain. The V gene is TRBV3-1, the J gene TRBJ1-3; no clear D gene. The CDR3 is CASSPKDGSSGNTIYF. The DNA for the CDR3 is TGTGCCAGCAGCCCGAAGGACGGAAGCTCTGGAAACACCATATATTTT.